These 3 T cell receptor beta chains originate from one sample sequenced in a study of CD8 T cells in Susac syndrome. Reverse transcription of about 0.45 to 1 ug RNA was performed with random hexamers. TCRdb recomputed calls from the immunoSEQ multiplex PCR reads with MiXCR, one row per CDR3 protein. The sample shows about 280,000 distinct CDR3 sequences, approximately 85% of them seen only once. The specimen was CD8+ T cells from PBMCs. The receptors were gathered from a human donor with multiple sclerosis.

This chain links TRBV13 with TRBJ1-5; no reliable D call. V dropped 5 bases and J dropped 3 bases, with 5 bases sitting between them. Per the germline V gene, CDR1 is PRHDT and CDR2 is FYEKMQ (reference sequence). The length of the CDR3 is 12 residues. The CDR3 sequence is CASSRDNQPQHF. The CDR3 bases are TGTGCCAGCAGCCGCGACAATCAGCCCCAGCATTTT.

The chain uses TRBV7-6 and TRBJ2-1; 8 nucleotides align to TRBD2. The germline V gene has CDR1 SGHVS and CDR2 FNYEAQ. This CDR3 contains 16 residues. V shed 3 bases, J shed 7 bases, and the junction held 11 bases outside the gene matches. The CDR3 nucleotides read TGTGCCAGCAGCTTGGGGACTAGAGCCCCTTTAAATGAGCAGTTCTTC. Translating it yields CASSLGTRAPLNEQFF.

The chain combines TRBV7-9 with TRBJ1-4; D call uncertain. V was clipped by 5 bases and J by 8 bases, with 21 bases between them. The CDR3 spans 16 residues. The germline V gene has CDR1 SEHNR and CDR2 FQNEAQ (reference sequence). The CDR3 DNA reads TGTGCCAGCAGCGTAACGGACGGACCGCAGAGCGAAAAACTGTTTTTT. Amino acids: CASSVTDGPQSEKLFF.